The TCR beta chain under discussion was sequenced for a study of identical twins. V was shortened by 3 bases and J by 3 bases, with 12 bases between the two germline ends. This CDR3 has 15 amino acids. TCRdb passed the 5' RACE reads through MiXCR, listing each CDR3 protein once. The sample has 450,000 or so distinct CDR3 sequences, approximately 14% seen once. This sample was also put to use in a study of yellow fever vaccine responses in identical twins.

This sequence originates from a woman aged 18-29 years in good health. The genes are TRBV12-3 or TRBV12-4 and TRBJ2-1, with D possibly being TRBD2 (7 bases). Sequencing input: CD4+ T cells sorted from blood. The CDR3 protein is CASSFGGPFYNEQFF. As DNA, the CDR3 is TGTGCCAGCAGTTTCGGGGGGCCGTTCTACAATGAGCAGTTCTTC.